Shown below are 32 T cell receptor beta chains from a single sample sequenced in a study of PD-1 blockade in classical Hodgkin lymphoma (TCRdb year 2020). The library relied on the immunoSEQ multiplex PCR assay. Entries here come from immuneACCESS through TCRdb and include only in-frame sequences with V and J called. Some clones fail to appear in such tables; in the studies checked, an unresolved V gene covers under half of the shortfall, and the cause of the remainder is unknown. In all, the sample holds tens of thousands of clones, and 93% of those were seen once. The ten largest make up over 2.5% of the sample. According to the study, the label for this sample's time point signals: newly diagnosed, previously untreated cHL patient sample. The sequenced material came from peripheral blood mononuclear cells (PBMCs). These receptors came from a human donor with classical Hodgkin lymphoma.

In nucleotides, the CDR3 is TGTGCCAGCAGCTTGGACAGGGGGTTAGGAGGCTACACCTTC. Its protein product is CASSLDRGLGGYTF. This sequence joins TRBV5-6 and TRBJ1-2; TRBD1 agrees at 8 bases. The V gene end was trimmed by 0 bases and the J gene end by 8 bases; junction bases not matched to a gene: 6. The CDR3 has 14 amino acids. Germline V gives CDR1 SGHDT, CDR2 YYEEEE.

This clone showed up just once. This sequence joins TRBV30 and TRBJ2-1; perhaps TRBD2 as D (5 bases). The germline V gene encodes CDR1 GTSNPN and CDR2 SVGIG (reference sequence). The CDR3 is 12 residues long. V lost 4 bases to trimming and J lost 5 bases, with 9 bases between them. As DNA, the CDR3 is TGTGCCTGGATGGAGGAAAACAATGAGCAGTTCTTC. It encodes CAWMEENNEQFF.

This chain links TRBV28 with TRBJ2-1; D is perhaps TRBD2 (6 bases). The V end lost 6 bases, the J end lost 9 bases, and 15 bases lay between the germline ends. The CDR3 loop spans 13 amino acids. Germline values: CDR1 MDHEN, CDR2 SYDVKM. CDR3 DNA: TGTGCCAGCAGCCCGCTAGCGCGTGGTGAGCAGTTCTTC. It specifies CASSPLARGEQFF.

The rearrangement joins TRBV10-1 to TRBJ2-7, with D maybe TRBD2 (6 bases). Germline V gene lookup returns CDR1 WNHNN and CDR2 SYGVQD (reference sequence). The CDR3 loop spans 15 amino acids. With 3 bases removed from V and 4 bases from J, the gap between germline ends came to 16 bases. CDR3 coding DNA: TGCGCCAGCAGTGAAGGAAGTGCGGGAAAATACGAGCAGTACTTC. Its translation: CASSEGSAGKYEQYF.

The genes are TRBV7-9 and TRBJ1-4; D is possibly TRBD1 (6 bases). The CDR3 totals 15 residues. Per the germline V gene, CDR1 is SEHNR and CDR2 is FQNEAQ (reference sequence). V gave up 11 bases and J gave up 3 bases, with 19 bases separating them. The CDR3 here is CALGADSMSNEKLFF. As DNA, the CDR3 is TGTGCCTTAGGGGCGGACAGTATGTCTAATGAAAAACTGTTTTTT. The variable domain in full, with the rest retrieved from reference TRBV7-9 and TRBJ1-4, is DTGVSQNPRHKITKRGQNVTFRCDPISEHNRLYWYRQTLGQGPEFLTYFQNEAQLEKSRLLSDRFSAERPKGSFSTLEIQRTEQGDSAMYLCALGADSMSNEKLFFGSGTQLSVL.

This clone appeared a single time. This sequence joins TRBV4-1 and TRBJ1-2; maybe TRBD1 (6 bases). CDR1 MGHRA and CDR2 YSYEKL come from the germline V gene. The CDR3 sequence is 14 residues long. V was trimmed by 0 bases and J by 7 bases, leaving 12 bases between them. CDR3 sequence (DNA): TGCGCCAGCAGCCAAGATCAGGGGCGAGGTGGCTACACCTTC. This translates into CASSQDQGRGGYTF.

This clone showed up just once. The CDR3: CASSETRTGREKLFF. The CDR3 region has the DNA TGCGCCAGCAGTGAAACCCGGACAGGGCGGGAAAAACTGTTTTTT. V and J are TRBV10-1 and TRBJ1-4, with 8 nucleotides matching TRBD1. This CDR3 spans 15 amino acids. Germline trimming cut 3 bases from V and 8 bases from J; bases unmatched to any gene: 8. In germline, CDR1 is WNHNN, CDR2 SYGVQD (reference sequence).

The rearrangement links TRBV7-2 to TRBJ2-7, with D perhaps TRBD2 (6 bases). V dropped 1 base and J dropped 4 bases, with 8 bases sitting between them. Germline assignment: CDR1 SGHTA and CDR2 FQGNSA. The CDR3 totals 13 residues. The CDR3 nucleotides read TGTGCCAGCAGCTTAGAGGCGGGATACGAGCAGTACTTC. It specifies CASSLEAGYEQYF.

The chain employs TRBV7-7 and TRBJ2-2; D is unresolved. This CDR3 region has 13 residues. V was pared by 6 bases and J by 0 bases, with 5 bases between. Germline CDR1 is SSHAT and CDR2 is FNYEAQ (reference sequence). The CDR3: CASSASNTGELFF. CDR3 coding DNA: TGTGCCAGCAGTGCCTCGAACACCGGGGAGCTGTTTTTT.

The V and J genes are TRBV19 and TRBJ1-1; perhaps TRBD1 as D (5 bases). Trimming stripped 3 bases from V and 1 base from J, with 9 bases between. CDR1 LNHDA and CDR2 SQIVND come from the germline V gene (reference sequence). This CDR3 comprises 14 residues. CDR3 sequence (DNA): TGTGCCAGTAGTATCCAGGGACCGAACACTGAAGCTTTCTTT. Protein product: CASSIQGPNTEAFF.

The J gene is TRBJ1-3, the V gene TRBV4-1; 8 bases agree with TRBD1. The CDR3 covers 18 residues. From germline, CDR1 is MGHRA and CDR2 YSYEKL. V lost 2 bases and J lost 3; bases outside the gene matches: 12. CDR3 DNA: TGCGCCAGCAGCCAATTCCGCCTAGACAGGGGAGTTGGAAACACCATATATTTT. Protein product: CASSQFRLDRGVGNTIYF.

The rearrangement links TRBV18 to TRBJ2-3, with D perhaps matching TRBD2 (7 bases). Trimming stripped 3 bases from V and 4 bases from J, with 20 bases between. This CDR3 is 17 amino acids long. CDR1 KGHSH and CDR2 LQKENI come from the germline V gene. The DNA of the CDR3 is TGTGCCAGCTCACCTATTTCCGGGGGGCCGATTGCAGATACGCAGTATTTT. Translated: CASSPISGGPIADTQYF.

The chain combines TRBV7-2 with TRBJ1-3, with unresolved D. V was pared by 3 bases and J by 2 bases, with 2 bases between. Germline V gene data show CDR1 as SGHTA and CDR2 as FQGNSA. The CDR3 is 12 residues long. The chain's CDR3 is CASSFPGNTIYF. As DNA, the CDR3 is TGTGCCAGCAGCTTCCCTGGAAACACCATATATTTT.

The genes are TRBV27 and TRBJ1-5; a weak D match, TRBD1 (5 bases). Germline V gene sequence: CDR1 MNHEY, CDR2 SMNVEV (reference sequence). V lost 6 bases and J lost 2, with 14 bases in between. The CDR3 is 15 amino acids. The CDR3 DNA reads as TGTGCCAGCAGGAGCGCAGGGTTAGGCAATCAGCCCCAGCATTTT. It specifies CASRSAGLGNQPQHF.

The CDR3 loop reads CASSLDTGNEQFF. CDR3 sequence (DNA): TGTGCCAGCAGCTTAGATACGGGAAATGAGCAGTTCTTC. V and J are TRBV7-2 and TRBJ2-1; tentatively, D is TRBD2 (5 bases). This CDR3 region has 13 residues. The ends were cut back, 1 base at V and 7 bases at J, with 8 bases in the middle. The germline gives CDR1 SGHTA, CDR2 FQGNSA.

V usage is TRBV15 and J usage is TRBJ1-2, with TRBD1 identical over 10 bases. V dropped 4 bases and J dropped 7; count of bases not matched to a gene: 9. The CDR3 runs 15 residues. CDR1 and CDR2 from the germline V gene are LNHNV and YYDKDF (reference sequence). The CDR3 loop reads CATSTQGTGEGGYTF. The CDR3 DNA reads TGTGCCACCAGCACCCAGGGGACAGGGGAAGGTGGCTACACCTTC.

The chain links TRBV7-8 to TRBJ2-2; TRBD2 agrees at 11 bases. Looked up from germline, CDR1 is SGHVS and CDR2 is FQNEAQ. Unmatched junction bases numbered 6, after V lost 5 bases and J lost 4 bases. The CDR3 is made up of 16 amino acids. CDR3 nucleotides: TGTGCCAGCAGCCTGCGACTAGCGGGGCTCACCGGGGAGCTGTTTTTT. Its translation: CASSLRLAGLTGELFF.

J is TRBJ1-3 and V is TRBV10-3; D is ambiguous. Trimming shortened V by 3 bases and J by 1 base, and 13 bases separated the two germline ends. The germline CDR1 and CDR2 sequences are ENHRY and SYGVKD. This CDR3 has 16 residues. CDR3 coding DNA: TGTGCCATCAGTGACCCGGAGTATTTATCTGGAAACACCATATATTTT. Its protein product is CAISDPEYLSGNTIYF.

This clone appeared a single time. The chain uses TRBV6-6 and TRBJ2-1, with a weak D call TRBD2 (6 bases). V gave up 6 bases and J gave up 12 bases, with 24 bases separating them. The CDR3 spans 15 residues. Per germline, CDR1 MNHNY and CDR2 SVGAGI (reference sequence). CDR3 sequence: CASRPPGGEFPRQFF. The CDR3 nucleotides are TGTGCCAGCAGACCCCCCGGCGGGGAATTTCCTAGGCAGTTCTTC.

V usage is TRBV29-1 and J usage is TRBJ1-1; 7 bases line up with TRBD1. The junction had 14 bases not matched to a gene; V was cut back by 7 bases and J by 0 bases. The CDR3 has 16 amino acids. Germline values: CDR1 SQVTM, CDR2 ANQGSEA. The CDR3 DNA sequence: TGCAGCGGCATCAGGGGGTCCCGAGGCGTGAACACTGAAGCTTTCTTT. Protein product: CSGIRGSRGVNTEAFF.

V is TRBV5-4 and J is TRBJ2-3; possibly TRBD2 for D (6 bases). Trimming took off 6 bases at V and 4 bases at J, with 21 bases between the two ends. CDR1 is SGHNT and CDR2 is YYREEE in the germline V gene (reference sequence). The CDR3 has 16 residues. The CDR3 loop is CASNHGGTRRADTQYF. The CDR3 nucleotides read TGTGCCAGCAACCATGGTGGGACCCGGAGGGCAGATACGCAGTATTTT.

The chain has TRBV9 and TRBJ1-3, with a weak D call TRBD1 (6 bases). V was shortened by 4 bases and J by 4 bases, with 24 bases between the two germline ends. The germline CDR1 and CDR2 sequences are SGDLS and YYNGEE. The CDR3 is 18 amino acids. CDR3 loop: CASSTRDIGRDGGNTIYF. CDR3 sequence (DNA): TGTGCCAGCAGCACCCGGGACATCGGTCGGGACGGCGGAAACACCATATATTTT.

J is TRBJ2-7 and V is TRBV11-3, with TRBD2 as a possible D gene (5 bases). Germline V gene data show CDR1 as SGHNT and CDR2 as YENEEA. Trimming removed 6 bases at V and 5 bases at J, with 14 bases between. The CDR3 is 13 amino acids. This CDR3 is CASSESPSHEQYF. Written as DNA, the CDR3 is TGTGCCAGCAGTGAAAGCCCTAGCCACGAGCAGTACTTC.

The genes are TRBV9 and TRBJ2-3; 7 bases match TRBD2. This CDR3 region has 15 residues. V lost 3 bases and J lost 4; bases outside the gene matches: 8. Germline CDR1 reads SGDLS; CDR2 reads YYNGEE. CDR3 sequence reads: CASSAAGKRADTQYF. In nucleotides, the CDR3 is TGTGCCAGCAGCGCAGCGGGAAAGAGGGCAGATACGCAGTATTTT.

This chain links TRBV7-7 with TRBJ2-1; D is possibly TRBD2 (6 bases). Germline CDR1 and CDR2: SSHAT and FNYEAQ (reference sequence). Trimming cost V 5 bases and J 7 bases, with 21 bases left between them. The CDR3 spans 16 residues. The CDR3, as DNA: TGTGCCAGCAGCCCCCAGGGACTCGTGCGCTTAAATGAGCAGTTCTTC. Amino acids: CASSPQGLVRLNEQFF.

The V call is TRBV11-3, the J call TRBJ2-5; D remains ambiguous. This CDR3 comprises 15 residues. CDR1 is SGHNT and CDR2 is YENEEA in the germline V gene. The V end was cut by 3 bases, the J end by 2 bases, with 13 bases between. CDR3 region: CASSLGMDPQETQYF. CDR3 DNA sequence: TGTGCCAGCAGCTTGGGAATGGACCCTCAAGAGACCCAGTACTTC.

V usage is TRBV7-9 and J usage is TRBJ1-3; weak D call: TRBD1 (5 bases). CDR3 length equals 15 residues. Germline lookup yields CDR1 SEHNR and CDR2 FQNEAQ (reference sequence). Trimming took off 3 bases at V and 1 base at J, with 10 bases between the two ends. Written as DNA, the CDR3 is TGTGCCAGCAGCTTTTACGGGGGATCTGGAAACACCATATATTTT. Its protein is CASSFYGGSGNTIYF.

CDR3 sequence: CASSKGQGRNEQFF. CDR3 DNA sequence: TGTGCCAGCAGCAAAGGACAGGGAAGAAATGAGCAGTTCTTC. This sequence joins TRBV9 and TRBJ2-1, with 8 bases matching TRBD1. Germline V CDR1 and CDR2: SGDLS, YYNGEE. The CDR3 extends over 14 amino acids. V shed 4 bases and J 7 bases; nucleotides not matched to a gene: 7.

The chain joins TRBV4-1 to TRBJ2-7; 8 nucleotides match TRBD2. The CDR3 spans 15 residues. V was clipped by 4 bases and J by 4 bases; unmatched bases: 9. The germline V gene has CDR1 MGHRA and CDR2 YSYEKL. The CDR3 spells CASSPRTGGPYEQYF. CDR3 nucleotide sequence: TGCGCCAGCAGCCCGAGGACGGGAGGGCCGTACGAGCAGTACTTC.

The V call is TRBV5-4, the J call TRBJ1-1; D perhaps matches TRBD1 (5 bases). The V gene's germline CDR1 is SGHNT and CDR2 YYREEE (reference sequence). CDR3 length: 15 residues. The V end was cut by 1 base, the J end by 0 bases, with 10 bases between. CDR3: CASSLRAGLNTEAFF. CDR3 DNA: TGTGCCAGCAGCTTGAGAGCAGGGCTGAACACTGAAGCTTTCTTT.

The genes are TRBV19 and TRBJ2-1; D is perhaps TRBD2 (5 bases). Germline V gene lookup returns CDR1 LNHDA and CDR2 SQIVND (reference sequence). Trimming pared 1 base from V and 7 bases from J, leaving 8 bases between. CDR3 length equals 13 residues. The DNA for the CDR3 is TGTGCCAGTAGTATAGTAGAGGGTAATGAGCAGTTCTTC. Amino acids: CASSIVEGNEQFF.

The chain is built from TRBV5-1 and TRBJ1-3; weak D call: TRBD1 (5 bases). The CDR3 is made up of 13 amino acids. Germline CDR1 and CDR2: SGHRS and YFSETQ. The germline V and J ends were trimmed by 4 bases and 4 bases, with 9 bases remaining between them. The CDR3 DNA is TGCGCCAGCAGCGGGGGGATCGGAAACACCATATATTTT. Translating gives CASSGGIGNTIYF.